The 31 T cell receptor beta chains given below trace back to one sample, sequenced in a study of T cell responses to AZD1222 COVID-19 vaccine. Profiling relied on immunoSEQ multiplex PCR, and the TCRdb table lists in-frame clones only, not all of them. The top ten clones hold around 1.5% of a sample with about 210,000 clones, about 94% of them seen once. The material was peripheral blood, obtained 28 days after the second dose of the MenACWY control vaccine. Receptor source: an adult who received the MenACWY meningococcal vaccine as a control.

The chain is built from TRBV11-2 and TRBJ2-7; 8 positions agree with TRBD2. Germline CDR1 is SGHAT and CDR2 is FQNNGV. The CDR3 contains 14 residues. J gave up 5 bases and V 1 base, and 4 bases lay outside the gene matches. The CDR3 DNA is TGTGCCAGCAGCTTAGCGGGGGGGCGGAACGAGCAGTACTTC. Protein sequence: CASSLAGGRNEQYF.

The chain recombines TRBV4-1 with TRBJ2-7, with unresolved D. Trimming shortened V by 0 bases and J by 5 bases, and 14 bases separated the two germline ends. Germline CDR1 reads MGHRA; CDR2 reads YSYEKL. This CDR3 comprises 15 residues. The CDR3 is CASSQDPARINEQYF. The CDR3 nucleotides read TGCGCCAGCAGCCAAGATCCAGCCAGGATCAACGAGCAGTACTTC.

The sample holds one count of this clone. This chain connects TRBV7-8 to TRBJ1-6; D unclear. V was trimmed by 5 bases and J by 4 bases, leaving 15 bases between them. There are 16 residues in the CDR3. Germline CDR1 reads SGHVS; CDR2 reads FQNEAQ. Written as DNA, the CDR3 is TGTGCCAGCAGCCTGGAAAGAGACTCGTATAATTCACCCCTCCACTTT. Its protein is CASSLERDSYNSPLHF.

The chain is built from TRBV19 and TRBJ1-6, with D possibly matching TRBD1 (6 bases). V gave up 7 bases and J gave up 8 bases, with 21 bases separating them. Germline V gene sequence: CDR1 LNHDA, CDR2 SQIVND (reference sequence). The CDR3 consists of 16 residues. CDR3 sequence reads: CASTSLTGGLYSPLHF. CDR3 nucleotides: TGTGCCAGTACATCACTTACCGGGGGCCTATATTCACCCCTCCACTTT.

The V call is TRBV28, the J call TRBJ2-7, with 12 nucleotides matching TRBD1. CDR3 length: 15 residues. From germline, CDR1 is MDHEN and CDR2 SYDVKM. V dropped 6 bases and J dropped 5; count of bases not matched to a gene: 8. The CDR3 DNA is TGTGCCAGCAGGTATTGGGACAGGGGGCGAAACGAGCAGTACTTC. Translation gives CASRYWDRGRNEQYF.

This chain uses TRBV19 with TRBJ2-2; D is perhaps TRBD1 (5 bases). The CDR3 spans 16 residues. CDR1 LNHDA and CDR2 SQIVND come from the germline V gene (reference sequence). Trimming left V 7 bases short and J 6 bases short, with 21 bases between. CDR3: CASTPDPGRESGELFF. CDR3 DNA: TGTGCCAGTACCCCCGACCCCGGCAGGGAATCCGGGGAGCTGTTTTTT.

Here the CDR3 DNA reads TGTGCCAGCAGCCGTGCGGGGGGGGAGGAGACCCAGTACTTC. This encodes CASSRAGGEETQYF. This rearrangement joins TRBV13 to TRBJ2-5; 9 bases align to TRBD2. Losses at the gene ends were 5 bases for V and 5 bases for J; bases not matched to a gene: 6. This CDR3 region has 14 residues. Germline CDR1 PRHDT, CDR2 FYEKMQ (reference sequence).

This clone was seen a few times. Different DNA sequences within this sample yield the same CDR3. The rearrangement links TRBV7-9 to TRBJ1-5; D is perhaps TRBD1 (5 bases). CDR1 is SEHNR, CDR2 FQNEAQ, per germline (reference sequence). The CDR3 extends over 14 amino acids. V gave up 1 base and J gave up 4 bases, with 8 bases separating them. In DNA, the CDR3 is TGTGCCAGCAGCTTAGGGGGGGTAAATCAGCCCCAGCATTTT. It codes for CASSLGGVNQPQHF.

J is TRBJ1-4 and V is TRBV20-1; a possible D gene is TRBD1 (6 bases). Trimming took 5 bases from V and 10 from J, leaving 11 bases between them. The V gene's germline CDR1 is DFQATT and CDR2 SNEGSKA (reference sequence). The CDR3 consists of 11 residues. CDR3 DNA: TGCAGTGCTGACTTAGGGGGAAAACTGTTTTTT. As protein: CSADLGGKLFF.

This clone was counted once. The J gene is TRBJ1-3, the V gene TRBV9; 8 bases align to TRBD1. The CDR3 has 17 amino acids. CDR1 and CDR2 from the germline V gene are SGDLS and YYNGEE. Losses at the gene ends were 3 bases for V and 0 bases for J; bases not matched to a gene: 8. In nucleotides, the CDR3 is TGTGCCAGCAGCGCGCGGACAGGGACAAGCTCTGGAAACACCATATATTTT. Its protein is CASSARTGTSSGNTIYF. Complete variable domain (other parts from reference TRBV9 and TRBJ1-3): DSGVTQTPKHLITATGQRVTLRCSPRSGDLSVYWYQQSLDQGLQFLIQYYNGEERAKGNILERFSAQQFPDLHSELNLSSLELGDSALYFCASSARTGTSSGNTIYFGEGSWLTVV.

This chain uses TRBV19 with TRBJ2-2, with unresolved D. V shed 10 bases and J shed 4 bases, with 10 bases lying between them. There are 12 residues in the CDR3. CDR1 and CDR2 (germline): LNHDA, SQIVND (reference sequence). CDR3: CATLVPTGELFF. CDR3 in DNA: TGTGCCACCCTTGTCCCCACCGGGGAGCTGTTTTTT.

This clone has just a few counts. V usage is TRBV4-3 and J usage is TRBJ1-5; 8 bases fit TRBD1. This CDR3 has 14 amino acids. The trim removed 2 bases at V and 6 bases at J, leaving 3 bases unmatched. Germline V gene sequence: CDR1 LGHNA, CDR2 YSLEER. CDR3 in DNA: TGCGCCAGCAGCCAAACGACAGGGGTTCAGCCCCAGCATTTT. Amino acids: CASSQTTGVQPQHF.

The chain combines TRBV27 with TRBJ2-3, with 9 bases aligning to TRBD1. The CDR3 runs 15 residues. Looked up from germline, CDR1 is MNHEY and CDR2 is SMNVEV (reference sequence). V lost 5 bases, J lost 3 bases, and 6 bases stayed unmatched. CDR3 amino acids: CASSPDRGGTDTQYF. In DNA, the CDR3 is TGTGCCAGCAGTCCGGACAGGGGAGGGACAGATACGCAGTATTTT.

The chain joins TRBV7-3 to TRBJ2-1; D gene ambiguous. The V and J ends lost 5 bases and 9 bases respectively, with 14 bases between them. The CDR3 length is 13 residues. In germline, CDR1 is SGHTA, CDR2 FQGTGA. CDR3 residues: CASSLTQRTEQFF. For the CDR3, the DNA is TGTGCCAGCAGCCTGACCCAGCGAACTGAGCAGTTCTTC.

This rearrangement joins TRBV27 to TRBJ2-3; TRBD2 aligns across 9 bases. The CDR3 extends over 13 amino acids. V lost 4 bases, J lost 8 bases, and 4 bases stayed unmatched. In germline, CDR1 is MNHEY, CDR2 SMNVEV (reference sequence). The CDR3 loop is CASSSGAGGTQYF. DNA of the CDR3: TGTGCCAGCAGTTCCGGAGCGGGAGGTACGCAGTATTTT.

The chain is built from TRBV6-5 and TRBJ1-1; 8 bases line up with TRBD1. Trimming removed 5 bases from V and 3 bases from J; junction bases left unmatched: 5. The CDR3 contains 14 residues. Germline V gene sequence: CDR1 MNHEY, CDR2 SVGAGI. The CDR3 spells CASSPGDRYTEAFF. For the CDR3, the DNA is TGTGCCAGCAGTCCCGGGGACAGGTACACTGAAGCTTTCTTT.

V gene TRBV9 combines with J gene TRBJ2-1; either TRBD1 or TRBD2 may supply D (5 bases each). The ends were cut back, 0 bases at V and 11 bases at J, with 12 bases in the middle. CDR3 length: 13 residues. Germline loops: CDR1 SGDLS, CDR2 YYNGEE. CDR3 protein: CASSVGTGPQQFF. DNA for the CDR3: TGTGCCAGCAGCGTAGGGACGGGACCACAGCAGTTCTTC.

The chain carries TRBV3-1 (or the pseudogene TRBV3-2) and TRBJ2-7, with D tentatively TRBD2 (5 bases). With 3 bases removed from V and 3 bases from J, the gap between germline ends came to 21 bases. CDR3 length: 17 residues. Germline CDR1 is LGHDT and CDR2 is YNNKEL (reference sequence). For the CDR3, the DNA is TGTGCCAGCAGCCAGCTAGCCGGGTCGGGCTACCTCTACGAGCAGTACTTC. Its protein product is CASSQLAGSGYLYEQYF.

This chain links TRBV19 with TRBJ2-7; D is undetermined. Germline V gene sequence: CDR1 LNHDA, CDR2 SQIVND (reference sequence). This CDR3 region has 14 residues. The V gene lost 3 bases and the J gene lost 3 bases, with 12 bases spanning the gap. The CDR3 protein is CASSIGGKYYEQYF. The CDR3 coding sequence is TGTGCCAGTAGTATTGGCGGTAAATACTACGAGCAGTACTTC.

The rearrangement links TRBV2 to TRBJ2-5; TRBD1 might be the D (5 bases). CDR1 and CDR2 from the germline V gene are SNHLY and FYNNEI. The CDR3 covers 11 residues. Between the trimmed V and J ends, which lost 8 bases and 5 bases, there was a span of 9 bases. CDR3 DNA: TGTGCCAGCCCAGGGATGGAGACCCAGTACTTC. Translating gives CASPGMETQYF.

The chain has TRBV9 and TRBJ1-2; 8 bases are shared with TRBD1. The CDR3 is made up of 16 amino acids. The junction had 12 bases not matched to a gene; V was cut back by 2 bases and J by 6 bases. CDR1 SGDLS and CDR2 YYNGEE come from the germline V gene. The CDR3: CASSVGPGQGGDGYTF. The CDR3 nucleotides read TGTGCCAGCAGCGTTGGTCCTGGACAGGGAGGAGATGGCTACACCTTC.

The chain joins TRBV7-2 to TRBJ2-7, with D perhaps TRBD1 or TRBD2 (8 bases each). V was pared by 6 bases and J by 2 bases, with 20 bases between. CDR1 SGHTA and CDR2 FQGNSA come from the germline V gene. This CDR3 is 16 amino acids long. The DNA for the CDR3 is TGTGCCAGCAGTCCGGGGGGGACAGGAAGTGCCTACGAGCAGTACTTC. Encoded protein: CASSPGGTGSAYEQYF.

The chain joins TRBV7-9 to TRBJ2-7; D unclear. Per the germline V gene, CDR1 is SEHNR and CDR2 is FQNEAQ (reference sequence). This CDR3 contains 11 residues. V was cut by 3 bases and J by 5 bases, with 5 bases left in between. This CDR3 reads CASSFLDEQYF. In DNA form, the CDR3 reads TGTGCCAGCAGCTTTCTGGACGAGCAGTACTTC.

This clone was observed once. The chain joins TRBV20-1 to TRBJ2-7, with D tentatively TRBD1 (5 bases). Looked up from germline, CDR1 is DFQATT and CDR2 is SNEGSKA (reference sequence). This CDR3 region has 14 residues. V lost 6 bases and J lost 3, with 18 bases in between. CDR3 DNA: TGCAGTGCCAGTCAGCTCAGGGAAGACTACGAGCAGTACTTC. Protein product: CSASQLREDYEQYF.

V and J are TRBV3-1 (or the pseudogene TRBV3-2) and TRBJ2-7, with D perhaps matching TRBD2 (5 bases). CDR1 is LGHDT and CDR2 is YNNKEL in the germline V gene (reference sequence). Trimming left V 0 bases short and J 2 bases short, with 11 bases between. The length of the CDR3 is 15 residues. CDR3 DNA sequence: TGTGCCAGCAGCCAAGAGGGAGCGTCGGCCTACGAGCAGTACTTC. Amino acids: CASSQEGASAYEQYF.

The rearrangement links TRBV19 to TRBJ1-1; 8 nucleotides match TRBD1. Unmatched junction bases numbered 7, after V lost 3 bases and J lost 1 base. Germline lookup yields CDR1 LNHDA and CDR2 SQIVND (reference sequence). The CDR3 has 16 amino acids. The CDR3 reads CASSIYGQGANTEAFF. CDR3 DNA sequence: TGTGCCAGTAGTATTTATGGACAGGGAGCGAACACTGAAGCTTTCTTT. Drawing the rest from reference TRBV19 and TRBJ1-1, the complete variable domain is DGGITQSPKYLFRKEGQNVTLSCEQNLNHDAMYWYRQDPGQGLRLIYYSQIVNDFQKGDIAEGYSVSREKKESFPLTVTSAQKNPTAFYLCASSIYGQGANTEAFFGQGTRLTVV.

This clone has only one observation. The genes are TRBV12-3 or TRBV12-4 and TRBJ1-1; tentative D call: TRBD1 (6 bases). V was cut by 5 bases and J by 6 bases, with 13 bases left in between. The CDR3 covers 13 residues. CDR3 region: CASSKSGQSEAFF. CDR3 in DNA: TGTGCCAGCAGTAAGAGTGGACAGTCTGAAGCTTTCTTT.

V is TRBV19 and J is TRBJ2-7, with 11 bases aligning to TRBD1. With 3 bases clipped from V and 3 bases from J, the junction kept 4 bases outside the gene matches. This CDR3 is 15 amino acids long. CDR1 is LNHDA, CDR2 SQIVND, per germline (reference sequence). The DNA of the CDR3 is TGTGCCAGTAGTATGGGGACAGGGGGTATCTACGAGCAGTACTTC. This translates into CASSMGTGGIYEQYF.

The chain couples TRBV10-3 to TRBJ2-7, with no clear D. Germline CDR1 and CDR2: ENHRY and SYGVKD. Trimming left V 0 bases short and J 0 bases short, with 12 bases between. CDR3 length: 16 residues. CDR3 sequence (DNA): TGTGCCATCAGTGAGTCGATGCTCCGTACCTCCTACGAGCAGTACTTC. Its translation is CAISESMLRTSYEQYF.

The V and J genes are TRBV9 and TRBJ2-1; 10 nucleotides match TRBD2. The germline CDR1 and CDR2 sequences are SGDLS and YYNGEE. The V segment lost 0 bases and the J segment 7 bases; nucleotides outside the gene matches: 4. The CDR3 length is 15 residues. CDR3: CASSVVGLAMNEQFF. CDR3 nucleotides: TGTGCCAGCAGCGTAGTGGGACTAGCGATGAATGAGCAGTTCTTC.

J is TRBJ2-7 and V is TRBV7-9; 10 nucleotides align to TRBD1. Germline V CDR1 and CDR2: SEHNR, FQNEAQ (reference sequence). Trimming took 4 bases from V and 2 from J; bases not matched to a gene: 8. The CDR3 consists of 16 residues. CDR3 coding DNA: TGTGCCAGCAGCTCTAGCGCCGGGACAGGGGCCTACGAGCAGTACTTC. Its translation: CASSSSAGTGAYEQYF.